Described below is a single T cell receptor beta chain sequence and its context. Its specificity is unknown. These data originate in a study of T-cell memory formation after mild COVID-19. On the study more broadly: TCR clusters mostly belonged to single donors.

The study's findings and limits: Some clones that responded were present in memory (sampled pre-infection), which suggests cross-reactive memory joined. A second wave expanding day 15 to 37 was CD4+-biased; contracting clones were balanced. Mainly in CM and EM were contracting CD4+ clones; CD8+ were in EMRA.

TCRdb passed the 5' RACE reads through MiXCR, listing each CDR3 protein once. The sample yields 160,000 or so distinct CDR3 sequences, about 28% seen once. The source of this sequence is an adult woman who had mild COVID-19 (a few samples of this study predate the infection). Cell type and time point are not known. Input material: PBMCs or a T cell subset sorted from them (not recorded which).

CDR3 region: CASSHRASGGSNTGELFF. The CDR3 region has the DNA TGTGCCAGCAGCCACCGCGCTAGCGGGGGTTCGAACACCGGGGAGCTGTTTTTT. The chain combines TRBV5-5 with TRBJ2-2; TRBD2 matches 10 bases. Germline V gene sequence: CDR1 SGHKS, CDR2 YYEKEE (reference sequence). The V segment lost 4 bases and the J segment 0 bases; nucleotides outside the gene matches: 9. There are 18 residues in the CDR3.